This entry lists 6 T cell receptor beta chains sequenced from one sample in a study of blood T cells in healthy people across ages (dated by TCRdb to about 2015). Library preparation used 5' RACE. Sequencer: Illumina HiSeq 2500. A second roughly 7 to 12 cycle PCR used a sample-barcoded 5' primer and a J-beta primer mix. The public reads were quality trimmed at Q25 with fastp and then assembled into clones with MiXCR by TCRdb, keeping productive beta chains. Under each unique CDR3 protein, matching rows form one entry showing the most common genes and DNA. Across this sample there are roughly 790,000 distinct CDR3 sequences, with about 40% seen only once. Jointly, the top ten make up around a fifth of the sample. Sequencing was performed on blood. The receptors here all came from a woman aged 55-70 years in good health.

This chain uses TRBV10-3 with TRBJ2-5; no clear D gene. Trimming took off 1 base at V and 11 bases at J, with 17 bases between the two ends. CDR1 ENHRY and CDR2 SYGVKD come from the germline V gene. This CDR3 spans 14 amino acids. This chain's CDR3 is CAISEYSASGGQYF. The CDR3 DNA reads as TGTGCCATCAGTGAGTACAGTGCCTCTGGTGGGCAGTACTTC.

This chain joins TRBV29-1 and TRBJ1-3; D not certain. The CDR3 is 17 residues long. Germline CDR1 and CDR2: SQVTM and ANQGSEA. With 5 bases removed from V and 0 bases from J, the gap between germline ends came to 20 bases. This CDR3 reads CSVLRAGRRNSGNTIYF. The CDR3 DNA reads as TGCAGCGTTCTCCGGGCAGGCAGGAGGAACTCTGGAAACACCATATATTTT.

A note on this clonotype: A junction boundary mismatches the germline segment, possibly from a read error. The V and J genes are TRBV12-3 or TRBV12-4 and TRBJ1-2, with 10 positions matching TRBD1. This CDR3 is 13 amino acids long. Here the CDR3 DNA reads TGTGCCAGCAGTCGGGGGACAGGGGATGGCCACACCTTC. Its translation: CASSRGTGDGHTF.

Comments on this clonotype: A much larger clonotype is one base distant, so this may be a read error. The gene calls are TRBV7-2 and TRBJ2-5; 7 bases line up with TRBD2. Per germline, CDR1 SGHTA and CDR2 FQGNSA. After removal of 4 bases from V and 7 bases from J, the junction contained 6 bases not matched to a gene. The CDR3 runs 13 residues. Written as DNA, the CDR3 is TGTGCCAGCAGCTCAAAAACGGGAGGGACCCAGTACTTC. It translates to CASSSKTGGTQYF. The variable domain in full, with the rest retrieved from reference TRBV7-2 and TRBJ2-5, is GAGVSQSPSNKVTEKGKDVELRCDPISGHTALYWYRQSLGQGLEFLIYFQGNSAPDKSGLPSDRFSAERTGGSVSTLTIQRTQQEDSAVYLCASSSKTGGTQYFGPGTRLLVL.

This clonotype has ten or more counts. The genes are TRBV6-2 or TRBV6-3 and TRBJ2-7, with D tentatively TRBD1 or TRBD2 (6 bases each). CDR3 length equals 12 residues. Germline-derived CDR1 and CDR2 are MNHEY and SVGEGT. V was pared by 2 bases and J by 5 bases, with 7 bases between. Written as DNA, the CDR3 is TGTGCCAGCAGTTACAGGGGGGACGAGCAGTACTTC. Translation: CASSYRGDEQYF.

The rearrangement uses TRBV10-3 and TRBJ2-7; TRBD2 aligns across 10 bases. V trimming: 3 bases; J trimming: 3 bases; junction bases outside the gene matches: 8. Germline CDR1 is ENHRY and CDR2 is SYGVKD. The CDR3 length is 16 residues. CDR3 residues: CAISDPQREGRYEQYF. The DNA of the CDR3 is TGTGCCATCAGTGACCCCCAGCGGGAGGGCCGCTACGAGCAGTACTTC.